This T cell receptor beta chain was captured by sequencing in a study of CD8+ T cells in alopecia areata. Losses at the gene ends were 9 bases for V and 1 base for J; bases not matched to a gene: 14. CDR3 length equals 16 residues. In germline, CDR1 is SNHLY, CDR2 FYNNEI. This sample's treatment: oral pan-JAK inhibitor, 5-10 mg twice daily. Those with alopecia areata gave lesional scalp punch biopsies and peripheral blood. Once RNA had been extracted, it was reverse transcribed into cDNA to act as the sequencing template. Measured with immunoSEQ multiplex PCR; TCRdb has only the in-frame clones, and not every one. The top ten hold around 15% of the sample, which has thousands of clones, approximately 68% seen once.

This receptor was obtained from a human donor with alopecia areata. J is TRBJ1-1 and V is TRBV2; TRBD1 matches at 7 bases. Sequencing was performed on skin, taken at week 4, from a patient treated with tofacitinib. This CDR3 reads CARPGQRLRANTEAFF. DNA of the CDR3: TGTGCCAGGCCGGGACAGAGGCTGAGGGCGAACACTGAAGCTTTCTTT.